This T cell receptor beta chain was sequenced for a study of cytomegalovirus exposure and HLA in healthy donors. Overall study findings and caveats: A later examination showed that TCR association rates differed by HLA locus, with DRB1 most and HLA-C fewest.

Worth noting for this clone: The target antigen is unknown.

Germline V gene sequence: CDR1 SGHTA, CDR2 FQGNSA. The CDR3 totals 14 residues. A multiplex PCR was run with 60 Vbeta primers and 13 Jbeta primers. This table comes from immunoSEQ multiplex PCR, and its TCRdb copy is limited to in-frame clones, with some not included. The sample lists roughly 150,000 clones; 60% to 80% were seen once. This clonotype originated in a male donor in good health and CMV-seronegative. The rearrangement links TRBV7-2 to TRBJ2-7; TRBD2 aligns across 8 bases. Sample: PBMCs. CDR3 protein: CASSPAGAFGLRSV. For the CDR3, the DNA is TGTGCCAGCAGTCCAGCGGGGGCCTTCGGCCTTAGAAGCGTC.